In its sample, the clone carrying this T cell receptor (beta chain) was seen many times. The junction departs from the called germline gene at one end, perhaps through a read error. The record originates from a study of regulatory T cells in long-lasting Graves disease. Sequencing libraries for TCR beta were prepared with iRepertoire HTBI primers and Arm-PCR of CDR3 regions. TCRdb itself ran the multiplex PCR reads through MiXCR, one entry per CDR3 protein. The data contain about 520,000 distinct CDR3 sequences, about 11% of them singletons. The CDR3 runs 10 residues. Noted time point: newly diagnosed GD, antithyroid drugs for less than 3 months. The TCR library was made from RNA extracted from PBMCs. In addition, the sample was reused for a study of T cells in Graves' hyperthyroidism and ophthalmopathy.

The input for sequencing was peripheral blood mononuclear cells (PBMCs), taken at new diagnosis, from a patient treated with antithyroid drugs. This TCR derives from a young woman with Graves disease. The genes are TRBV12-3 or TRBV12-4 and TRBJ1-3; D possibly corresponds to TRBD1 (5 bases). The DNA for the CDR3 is TGTGCCAGCGGGGCCCAGCCCTCAAGATTT. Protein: CASGAQPSRF.